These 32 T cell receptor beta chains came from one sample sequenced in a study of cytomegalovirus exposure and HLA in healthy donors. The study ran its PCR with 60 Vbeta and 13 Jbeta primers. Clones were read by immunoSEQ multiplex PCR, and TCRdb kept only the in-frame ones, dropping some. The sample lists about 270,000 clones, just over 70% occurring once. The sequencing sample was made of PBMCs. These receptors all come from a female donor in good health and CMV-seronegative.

The CDR3 coding sequence is TGTGCCAGCTCAGAAAGCGCAGGGTACACTGAAGCTTTCTTT. Protein: CASSESAGYTEAFF. The chain links TRBV18 to TRBJ1-1; tentative D call: TRBD1 (5 bases). This CDR3 is 14 amino acids long. The germline V gene has CDR1 KGHSH and CDR2 LQKENI. V lost 5 bases and J lost 3, with 13 bases in between.

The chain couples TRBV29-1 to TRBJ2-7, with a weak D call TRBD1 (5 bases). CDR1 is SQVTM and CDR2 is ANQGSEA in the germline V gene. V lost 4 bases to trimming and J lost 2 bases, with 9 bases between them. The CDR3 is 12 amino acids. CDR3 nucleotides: TGCAGCGTTGCGGACAACACCTACGAGCAGTACTTC. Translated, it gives CSVADNTYEQYF.

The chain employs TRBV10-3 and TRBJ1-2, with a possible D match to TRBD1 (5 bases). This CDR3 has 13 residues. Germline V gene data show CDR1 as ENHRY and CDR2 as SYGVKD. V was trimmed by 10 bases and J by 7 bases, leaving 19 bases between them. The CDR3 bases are TGTGCCACCTCCTTGGACACCCTTTTTGGCTACACCTTC. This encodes CATSLDTLFGYTF.

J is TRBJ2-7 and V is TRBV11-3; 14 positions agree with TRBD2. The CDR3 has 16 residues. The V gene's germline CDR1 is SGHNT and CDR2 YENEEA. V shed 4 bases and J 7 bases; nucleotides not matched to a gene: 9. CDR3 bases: TGTGCCAGCAGCTCCAGACTAGCGGGAGGGCCGAGTGAGCAGTACTTC. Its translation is CASSSRLAGGPSEQYF.

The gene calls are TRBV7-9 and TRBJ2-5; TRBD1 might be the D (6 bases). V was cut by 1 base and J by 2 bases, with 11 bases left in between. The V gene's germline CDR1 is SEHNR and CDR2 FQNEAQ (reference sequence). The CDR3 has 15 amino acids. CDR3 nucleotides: TGTGCCAGCAGCTTAGTGGGGGACATGCAAGAGACCCAGTACTTC. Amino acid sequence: CASSLVGDMQETQYF.

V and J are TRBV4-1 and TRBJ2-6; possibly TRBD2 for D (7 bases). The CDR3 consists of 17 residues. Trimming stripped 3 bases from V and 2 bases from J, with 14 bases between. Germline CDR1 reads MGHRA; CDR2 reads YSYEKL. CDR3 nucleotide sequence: TGCGCCAGCAGCCACCTGGTGCGGGGGCCTGGGGCCAACGTCCTGACTTTC. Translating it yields CASSHLVRGPGANVLTF.

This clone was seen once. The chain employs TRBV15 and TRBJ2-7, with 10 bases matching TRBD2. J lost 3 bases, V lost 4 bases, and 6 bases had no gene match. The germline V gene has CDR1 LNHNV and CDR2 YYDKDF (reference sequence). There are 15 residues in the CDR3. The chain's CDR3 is CATSITASGSYEQYF. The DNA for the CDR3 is TGTGCCACCAGCATTACGGCTAGCGGGAGCTACGAGCAGTACTTC.

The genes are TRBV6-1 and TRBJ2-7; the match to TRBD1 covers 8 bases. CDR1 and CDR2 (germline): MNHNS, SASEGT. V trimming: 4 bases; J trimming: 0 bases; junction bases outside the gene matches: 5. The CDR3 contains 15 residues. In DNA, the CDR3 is TGTGCCAGCAGTGGCGGACAGGGAAGCTCCTACGAGCAGTACTTC. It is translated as CASSGGQGSSYEQYF.

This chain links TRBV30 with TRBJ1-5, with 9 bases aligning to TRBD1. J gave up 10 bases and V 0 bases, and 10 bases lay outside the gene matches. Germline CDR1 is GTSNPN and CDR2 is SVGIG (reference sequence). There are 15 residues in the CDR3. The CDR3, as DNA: TGTGCCTGGAGTGTAACGGGACAGGGACAGTTCCCCCAGCATTTT. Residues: CAWSVTGQGQFPQHF.

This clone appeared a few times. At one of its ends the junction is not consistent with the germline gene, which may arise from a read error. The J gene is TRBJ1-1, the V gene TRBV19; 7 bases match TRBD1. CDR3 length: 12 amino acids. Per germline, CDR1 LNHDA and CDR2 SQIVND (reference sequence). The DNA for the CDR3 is TGTGCCAGTAGCGACCCAGACAGGGAGGTATCCTTT. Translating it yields CASSDPDREVSF. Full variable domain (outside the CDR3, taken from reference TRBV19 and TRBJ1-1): DGGITQSPKYLFRKEGQNVTLSCEQNLNHDAMYWYRQDPGQGLRLIYYSQIVNDFQKGDIAEGYSVSREKKESFPLTVTSAQKNPTAFYLCASSDPDREVSFGQGTRLTVV.

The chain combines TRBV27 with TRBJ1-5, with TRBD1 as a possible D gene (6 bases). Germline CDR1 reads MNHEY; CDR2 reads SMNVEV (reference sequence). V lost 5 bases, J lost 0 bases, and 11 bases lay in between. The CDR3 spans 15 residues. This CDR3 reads CASSPTGYSNQPQHF. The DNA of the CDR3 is TGTGCCAGCAGTCCTACAGGGTATAGCAATCAGCCCCAGCATTTT.

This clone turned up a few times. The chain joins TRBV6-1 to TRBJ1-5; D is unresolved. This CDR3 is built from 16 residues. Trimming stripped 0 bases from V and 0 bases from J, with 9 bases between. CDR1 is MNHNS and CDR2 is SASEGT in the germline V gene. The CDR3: CASSEAPGFSNQPQHF. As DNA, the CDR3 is TGTGCCAGCAGTGAAGCGCCAGGATTTAGCAATCAGCCCCAGCATTTT.

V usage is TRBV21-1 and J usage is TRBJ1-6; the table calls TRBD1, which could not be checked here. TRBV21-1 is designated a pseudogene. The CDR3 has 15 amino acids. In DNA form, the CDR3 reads TGTGCCAGCAGCAAATTCGCAGGGGCCTATTCACCCCTCCACTTT. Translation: CASSKFAGAYSPLHF.

CDR3 amino acids: CASSLSGTGTDTQYF. CDR3 nucleotide sequence: TGTGCCAGCAGTTTATCGGGGACAGGCACAGATACGCAGTATTTT. This chain connects TRBV27 to TRBJ2-3, with 7 bases lining up with TRBD1. This CDR3 has 15 amino acids. V shed 0 bases and J 1 base; nucleotides not matched to a gene: 1. The germline gives CDR1 MNHEY, CDR2 SMNVEV (reference sequence).

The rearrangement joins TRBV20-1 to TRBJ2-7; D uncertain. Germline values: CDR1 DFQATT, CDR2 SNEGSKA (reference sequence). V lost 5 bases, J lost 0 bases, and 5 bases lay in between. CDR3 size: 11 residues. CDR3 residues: CSAFSSYEQYF. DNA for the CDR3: TGCAGTGCTTTCAGCTCCTACGAGCAGTACTTC.

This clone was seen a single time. DNA of the CDR3: TGTGCCAGCAGCTTGGGGGACAGGTCGTGGGGGGGCGAGCAGTACTTC. This codes for CASSLGDRSWGGEQYF. This sequence joins TRBV5-4 and TRBJ2-7; maybe TRBD1 (8 bases). The CDR3 contains 16 residues. CDR1 SGHNT and CDR2 YYREEE come from the germline V gene (reference sequence). The germline V and J ends were trimmed by 0 bases and 6 bases, with 19 bases remaining between them.

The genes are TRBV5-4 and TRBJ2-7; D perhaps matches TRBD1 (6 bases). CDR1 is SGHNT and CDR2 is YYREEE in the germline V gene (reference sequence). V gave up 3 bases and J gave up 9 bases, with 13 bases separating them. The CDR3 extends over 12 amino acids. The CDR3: CASSWNLDRQYF. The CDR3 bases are TGTGCCAGCAGCTGGAACTTGGACAGGCAGTACTTC.

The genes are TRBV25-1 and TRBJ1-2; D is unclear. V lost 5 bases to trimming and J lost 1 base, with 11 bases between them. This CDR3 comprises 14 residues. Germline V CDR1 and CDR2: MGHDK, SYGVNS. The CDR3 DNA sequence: TGTGCCAGCAGTAGTGCAGGTAGTAACTATGGCTACACCTTC. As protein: CASSSAGSNYGYTF.

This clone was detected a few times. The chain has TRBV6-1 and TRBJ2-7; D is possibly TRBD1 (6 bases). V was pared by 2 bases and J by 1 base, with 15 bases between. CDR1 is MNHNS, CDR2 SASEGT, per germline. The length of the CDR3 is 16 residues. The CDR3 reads CASSEWSRQASYEQYF. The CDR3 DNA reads TGTGCCAGCAGTGAATGGTCTCGACAGGCTTCCTACGAGCAGTACTTC.

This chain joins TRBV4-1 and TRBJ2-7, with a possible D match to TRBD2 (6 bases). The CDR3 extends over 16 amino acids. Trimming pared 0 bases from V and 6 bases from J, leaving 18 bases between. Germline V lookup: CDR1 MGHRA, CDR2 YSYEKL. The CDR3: CASSQEVAGPSAEQYF. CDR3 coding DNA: TGCGCCAGCAGCCAAGAGGTGGCGGGACCCTCGGCCGAGCAGTACTTC.

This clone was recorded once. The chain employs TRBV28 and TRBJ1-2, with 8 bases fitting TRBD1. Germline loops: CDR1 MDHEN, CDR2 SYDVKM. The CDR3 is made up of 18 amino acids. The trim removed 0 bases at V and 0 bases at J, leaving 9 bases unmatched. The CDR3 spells CASSLWGTDREPNYGYTF. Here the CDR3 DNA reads TGTGCCAGCAGTTTATGGGGCACGGACAGGGAGCCTAACTATGGCTACACCTTC.

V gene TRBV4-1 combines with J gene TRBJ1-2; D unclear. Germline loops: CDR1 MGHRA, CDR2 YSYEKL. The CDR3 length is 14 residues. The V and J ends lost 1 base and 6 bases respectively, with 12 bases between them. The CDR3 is CASSQGEGWDGYTF. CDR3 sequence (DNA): TGCGCCAGCAGCCAAGGCGAGGGTTGGGATGGCTACACCTTC.

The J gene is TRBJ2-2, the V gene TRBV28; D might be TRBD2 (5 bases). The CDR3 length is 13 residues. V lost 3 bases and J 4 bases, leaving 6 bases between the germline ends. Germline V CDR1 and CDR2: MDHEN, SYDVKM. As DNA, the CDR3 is TGTGCCAGCAGTTTTGGAGGCACCGGGGAGCTGTTTTTT. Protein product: CASSFGGTGELFF.

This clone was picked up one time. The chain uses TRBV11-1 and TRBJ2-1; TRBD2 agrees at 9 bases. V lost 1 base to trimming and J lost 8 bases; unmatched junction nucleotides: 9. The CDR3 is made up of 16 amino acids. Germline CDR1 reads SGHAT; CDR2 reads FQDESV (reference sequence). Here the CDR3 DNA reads TGTGCCAGCAGCTTAGAGGGCGGGAGGGCCGGAGATGAGCAGTTCTTC. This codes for CASSLEGGRAGDEQFF.

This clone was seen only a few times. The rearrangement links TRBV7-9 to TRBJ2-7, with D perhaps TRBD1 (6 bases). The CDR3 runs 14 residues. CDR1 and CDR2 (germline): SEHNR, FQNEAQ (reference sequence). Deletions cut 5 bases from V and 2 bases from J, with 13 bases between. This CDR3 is CASSAGTLAYEQYF. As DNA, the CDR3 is TGTGCCAGCAGCGCCGGGACACTTGCCTACGAGCAGTACTTC.

This CDR3 is CASKEATGDVETQYF. The CDR3 DNA reads TGTGCCAGCAAAGAAGCGACAGGGGATGTAGAGACCCAGTACTTC. V and J are TRBV2 and TRBJ2-5; 8 nucleotides agree with TRBD1. CDR3 length equals 15 residues. The germline gives CDR1 SNHLY, CDR2 FYNNEI. V lost 7 bases to trimming and J lost 4 bases; unmatched junction nucleotides: 11.

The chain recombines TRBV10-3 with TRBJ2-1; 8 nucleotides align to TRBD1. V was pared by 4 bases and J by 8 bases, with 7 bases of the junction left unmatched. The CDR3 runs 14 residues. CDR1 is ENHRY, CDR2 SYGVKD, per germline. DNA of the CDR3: TGTGCCATCAGTGGACAGGGGACTCGCGATGAGCAGTTCTTC. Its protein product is CAISGQGTRDEQFF.

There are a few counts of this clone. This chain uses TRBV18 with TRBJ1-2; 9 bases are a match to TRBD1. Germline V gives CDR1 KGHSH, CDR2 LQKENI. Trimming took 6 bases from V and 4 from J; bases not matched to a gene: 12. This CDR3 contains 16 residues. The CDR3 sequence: CASSLLSGQGSYGYTF. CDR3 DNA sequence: TGTGCCAGCTCCCTTCTCTCGGGACAGGGAAGCTATGGCTACACCTTC.

The CDR3 nucleotides are TGTGCCAGCAGCCAAGAGGGGCAGGGGAGTTGGGCTTTCTTT. Protein: CASSQEGQGSWAFF. The chain carries TRBV14 and TRBJ1-1, with a tentative D call TRBD1 (6 bases). The CDR3 sequence is 14 residues long. The V gene lost 0 bases and the J gene lost 11 bases, with 16 bases spanning the gap. CDR1 is SGHDN, CDR2 FVKESK, per germline.

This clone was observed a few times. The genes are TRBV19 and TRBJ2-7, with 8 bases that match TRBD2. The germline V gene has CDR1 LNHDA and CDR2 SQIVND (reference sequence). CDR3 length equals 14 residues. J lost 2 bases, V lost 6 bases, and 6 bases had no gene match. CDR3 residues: CASRRSGSAYEQYF. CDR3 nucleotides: TGTGCCAGTAGGCGCAGCGGGAGCGCCTACGAGCAGTACTTC.

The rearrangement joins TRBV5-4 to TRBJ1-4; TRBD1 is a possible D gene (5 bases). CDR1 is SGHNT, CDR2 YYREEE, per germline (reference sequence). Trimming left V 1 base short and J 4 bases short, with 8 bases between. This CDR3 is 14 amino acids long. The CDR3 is CASSLTGSNEKLFF. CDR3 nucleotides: TGTGCCAGCAGCTTGACAGGAAGTAATGAAAAACTGTTTTTT.

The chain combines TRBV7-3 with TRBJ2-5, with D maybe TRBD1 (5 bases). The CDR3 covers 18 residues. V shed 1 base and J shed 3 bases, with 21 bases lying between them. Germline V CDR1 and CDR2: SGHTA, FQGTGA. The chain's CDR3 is CASSLREWGRVAKETQYF. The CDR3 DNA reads TGTGCCAGCAGCTTAAGAGAGTGGGGCAGGGTTGCTAAAGAGACCCAGTACTTC.